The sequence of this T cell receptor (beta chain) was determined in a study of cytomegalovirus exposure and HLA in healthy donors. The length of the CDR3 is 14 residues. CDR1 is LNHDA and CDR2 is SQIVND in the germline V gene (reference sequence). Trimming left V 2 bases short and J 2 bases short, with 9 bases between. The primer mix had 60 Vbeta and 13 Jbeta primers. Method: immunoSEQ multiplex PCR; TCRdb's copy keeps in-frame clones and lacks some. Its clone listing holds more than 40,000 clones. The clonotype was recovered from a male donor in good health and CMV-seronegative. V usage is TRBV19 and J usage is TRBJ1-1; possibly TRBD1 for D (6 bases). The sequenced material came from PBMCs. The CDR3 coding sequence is TGTGCCAGTAGTATAACAGGGAGAAACACTGAAGCTTTCTTT. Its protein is CASSITGRNTEAFF.